The clone carrying this T cell receptor (beta chain) was detected ten times or more. Its cognate antigen is unknown. The data belong to a study of molecular identifiers for immune sequencing clone quantification. Study summary: Four of five RNA aliquots from approximately 22,000 or 94,000 naive CD8 T cells were sequenced.

Germline CDR1 SQVTM, CDR2 ANQGSEA. Trimming removed 0 bases from V and 4 bases from J; junction bases left unmatched: 3. This CDR3 comprises 15 residues. One entry per CDR3 protein, called by TCRdb with MiXCR from the PCR reads. The repertoire has about 640,000 distinct CDR3 sequences, approximately 20% of them found once; the top ten carry roughly 0.83%. Overall study findings and caveats: Jurkat TCR RNA spiked in from one cell reportedly remained identifiable amid roughly 940,000 naive cells. Clones of above 20 RNA copies carried over 97% of effector molecules; in naive cells they carried under 1%.

The chain joins TRBV29-1 to TRBJ2-3, with TRBD1 matching over 11 bases. Material: naive CD8+ T cells from blood, with Jurkat cell RNA spiked in. As to subset: FACS-sorted CD8+CD4-CCR7+CD45RA+ naive T cells. The sequence derives from a human donor in good health. Some libraries in this study had Jurkat cell RNA spiked in. Here the CDR3 DNA reads TGCAGCGTTGAAGACCGGGACAGGGGGGCAGATACGCAGTATTTT. This translates into CSVEDRDRGADTQYF.